A single sample gave rise to the 21 T cell receptor beta chains below, sequenced in a study of low-dose radiotherapy and immunotherapy resistance in tumors. Priming of first-strand cDNA relied on TRAV- and TRBV-specific primers (covering alpha and beta chains). TCR amplification used 20 to 25 PCR cycles, a constant-region primer and a V-primer adapter. TCRdb passed the reads through MiXCR, listing each CDR3 protein once. The sample consists of 30,000 to 40,000 distinct CDR3 sequences, roughly 20% of them appearing once. Indicated time point: after trial treatment. This sample's treatment: LDRT plus nivolumab, ipilimumab, low-dose cyclophosphamide and aspirin (RACIN trial). This specimen was PBMCs, taken after low-dose radiotherapy plus immunotherapy. Receptor source: a female donor with ovarian cancer.

V and J are TRBV28 and TRBJ1-2; tentatively, D is TRBD1 (6 bases). Germline assignment: CDR1 MDHEN and CDR2 SYDVKM. V shed 5 bases and J shed 7 bases, with 11 bases lying between them. The CDR3 spans 12 residues. CDR3 sequence (DNA): TGTGCCAGCAGTCAGGGGATCTCTGGCTACACCTTC. Translated: CASSQGISGYTF.

This clonotype was picked up many times. The chain couples TRBV13 to TRBJ2-1; D is uncertain. With 6 bases removed from V and 5 bases from J, the gap between germline ends came to 17 bases. CDR1 PRHDT and CDR2 FYEKMQ come from the germline V gene (reference sequence). The CDR3 contains 15 residues. The CDR3 DNA is TGTGCCAGCAGTATGATAGACACGATAAACAATGAGCAGTTCTTC. Its protein is CASSMIDTINNEQFF.

The table lists this clonotype with many counts. The junction does not match germline at one end; this may be a read error. The chain joins TRBV3-1 to TRBJ1-5, with 10 bases matching TRBD1. Germline CDR1 reads LGHDT; CDR2 reads YNNKEL (reference sequence). The CDR3 is 14 residues long. The CDR3 loop is CASSQGQGNQPQHF. Written as DNA, the CDR3 is TGCGCCAGCAGCCAGGGACAGGGGAATCAGCCCCAGCATTTT.

The chain employs TRBV19 and TRBJ2-7; D is undetermined. Germline V lookup: CDR1 LNHDA, CDR2 SQIVND (reference sequence). This CDR3 has 16 amino acids. The germline V and J ends were trimmed by 5 bases and 4 bases, with 21 bases remaining between them. This chain's CDR3 is CASSFGPSPRYYEQYF. As DNA, the CDR3 is TGTGCCAGTAGTTTTGGACCCTCTCCCCGTTATTACGAGCAGTACTTC.

This clonotype was found many times. V and J are TRBV6-2 or TRBV6-3 and TRBJ2-2, with 12 bases lining up with TRBD2. This CDR3 is 15 amino acids long. The V gene's germline CDR1 is MNHEY and CDR2 SVGEGT. The V and J ends lost 8 bases and 5 bases, in that order; junction bases with no gene match: 6. The CDR3 DNA sequence: TGTGCCAGCCAAGGACTAGCGGGATTTACCGGGGAGCTGTTTTTT. Its translation is CASQGLAGFTGELFF.

This clonotype was counted a few times. The V and J genes are TRBV28 and TRBJ1-2; 9 bases map to TRBD1. The germline CDR1 and CDR2 sequences are MDHEN and SYDVKM. The CDR3 totals 15 residues. V shed 5 bases and J 4 bases; nucleotides not matched to a gene: 8. CDR3 sequence reads: CASSPGGQGSYGYTF. CDR3 sequence (DNA): TGTGCCAGCAGTCCCGGGGGACAGGGCAGCTATGGCTACACCTTC.

This clonotype was recorded many times. V and J are TRBV20-1 and TRBJ2-1; TRBD1 matches at 12 bases. The V and J ends lost 6 bases and 15 bases, in that order; junction bases with no gene match: 12. The CDR3 contains 13 residues. Germline V gene lookup returns CDR1 DFQATT and CDR2 SNEGSKA (reference sequence). Here the CDR3 reads CSATGQGAHFAFF. CDR3 in DNA: TGCAGTGCCACGGGACAGGGGGCGCATTTTGCGTTCTTC.

Ten or more counts support this clonotype. This CDR3 is CASSSGGAIREQYF. CDR3 DNA sequence: TGTGCCAGCAGCTCCGGGGGGGCCATCCGCGAGCAGTACTTC. This chain links TRBV7-2 with TRBJ2-7; TRBD2 aligns across 8 bases. V was pared by 4 bases and J by 6 bases, with 8 bases of the junction left unmatched. Looked up from germline, CDR1 is SGHTA and CDR2 is FQGNSA. There are 14 residues in the CDR3.

Many counts were recorded for this clonotype. The rearrangement uses TRBV20-1 and TRBJ2-7, with TRBD1 as a possible D gene (5 bases). Per the germline V gene, CDR1 is DFQATT and CDR2 is SNEGSKA (reference sequence). V dropped 1 base and J dropped 3 bases, with 19 bases sitting between them. There are 16 residues in the CDR3. As DNA, the CDR3 is TGCAGTGCTAGAGGCCCAATCGGGCAGGGCGACTACGAGCAGTACTTC. It translates to CSARGPIGQGDYEQYF.

The chain uses TRBV29-1 and TRBJ2-1, with D maybe TRBD1 (6 bases). The germline V and J ends were trimmed by 6 bases and 0 bases, with 15 bases remaining between them. The germline V gene encodes CDR1 SQVTM and CDR2 ANQGSEA. The CDR3 spans 15 residues. In nucleotides, the CDR3 is TGCAGCGTCGGGACACTTTTACACTCCTACAATGAGCAGTTCTTC. This encodes CSVGTLLHSYNEQFF.

V usage is TRBV29-1 and J usage is TRBJ1-5, with a possible D match to TRBD1 (5 bases). CDR3 length equals 13 residues. V was cut by 8 bases and J by 3 bases, with 14 bases left in between. Germline CDR1 reads SQVTM; CDR2 reads ANQGSEA. This chain's CDR3 is CSFIEGVNQPQHF. The CDR3, as DNA: TGCAGCTTCATTGAAGGGGTCAATCAGCCCCAGCATTTT.

This clonotype was counted at least ten times. This chain joins TRBV7-6 and TRBJ1-4, with 7 bases matching TRBD1. The CDR3 is made up of 13 amino acids. With V trimmed by 6 bases and J by 7 bases, 5 bases remained unmatched. Germline CDR1 and CDR2: SGHVS and FNYEAQ. CDR3 in amino acids: CASSSQGSEKLFF. In nucleotides, the CDR3 is TGTGCCAGCAGTTCACAGGGGAGTGAAAAACTGTTTTTT.

The rearrangement uses TRBV12-3 or TRBV12-4 and TRBJ2-7, with no clear D. The CDR3 has 12 residues. V lost 5 bases to trimming and J lost 5 bases, with 10 bases between them. As DNA, the CDR3 is TGTGCCAGCAGTCGATTGCGGAACGAGCAGTACTTC. Its protein is CASSRLRNEQYF.

Concerning this clonotype: This likely reflects a read error, since a far larger clone is one base away. The chain joins TRBV11-2 to TRBJ2-7; 7 bases map to TRBD1. CDR3 length: 15 amino acids. CDR1 and CDR2 (germline): SGHAT, FQNNGV. Germline trimming cut 4 bases from V and 7 bases from J; bases unmatched to any gene: 13. This CDR3 is CASSSEHRGVNEQYF. The CDR3, as DNA: TGTGCCAGCAGCTCGGAGCACAGGGGAGTTAATGAGCAGTACTTC.

Of note for this clonotype: Given a far larger clone just one base away, this is likely a sequencing read error. This rearrangement joins TRBV28 to TRBJ2-7; D remains ambiguous. V was shortened by 6 bases and J by 7 bases, with 13 bases between the two germline ends. In germline, CDR1 is MDHEN, CDR2 SYDVKM. The CDR3 has 12 residues. The CDR3 spells CASRDRRNEQYF. In nucleotides, the CDR3 is TGTGCCAGCAGAGATCGACGGAATGAGCAGTACTTC.

In this sample, this clonotype turned up many times. V gene TRBV30 combines with J gene TRBJ2-7, with a tentative D call TRBD2 (5 bases). Germline CDR1 is GTSNPN and CDR2 is SVGIG (reference sequence). Between the trimmed V and J ends, which lost 5 bases and 0 bases, there was a span of 14 bases. This CDR3 has 14 residues. The CDR3 sequence: CAWDYTFRSYEQYF. Written as DNA, the CDR3 is TGTGCCTGGGACTATACGTTCCGCTCCTACGAGCAGTACTTC.

This clonotype was seen only a few times. V usage is TRBV20-1 and J usage is TRBJ2-5; D remains ambiguous. Germline loops: CDR1 DFQATT, CDR2 SNEGSKA (reference sequence). The CDR3 sequence is 14 residues long. Between the trimmed V and J ends, which lost 0 bases and 3 bases, there was a span of 11 bases. CDR3 DNA sequence: TGCAGTGCTAGAGATCGAATGGGTAAAGAGACCCAGTACTTC. Amino acid sequence: CSARDRMGKETQYF.

In this sample, this clonotype turned up many times. This chain links TRBV24-1 with TRBJ2-2, with D possibly being TRBD1 or TRBD2 (5 bases each). The V gene lost 7 bases and the J gene lost 6 bases, with 14 bases spanning the gap. Germline values: CDR1 KGHDR, CDR2 SFDVKD. The CDR3 has 14 amino acids. The CDR3 DNA follows: TGTGCCACCAGACTAGGCTCGGGGCCCGGGGAGCTGTTTTTT. It specifies CATRLGSGPGELFF.

The chain employs TRBV7-6 and TRBJ2-2; 8 bases align to TRBD2. The CDR3 totals 16 residues. Germline assignment: CDR1 SGHVS and CDR2 FNYEAQ. After removal of 1 base from V and 5 bases from J, the junction contained 6 bases not matched to a gene. CDR3 region: CASSLVSGSETGELFF. CDR3 nucleotide sequence: TGTGCCAGCAGCTTAGTGAGCGGGAGCGAAACCGGGGAGCTGTTTTTT.

This clonotype occurred many times. The chain has TRBV2 and TRBJ2-1; TRBD2 agrees at 10 bases. Trimming removed 8 bases from V and 8 bases from J; junction bases left unmatched: 6. Germline assignment: CDR1 SNHLY and CDR2 FYNNEI. This CDR3 has 13 residues. The CDR3 spells CASSRTSGDEQFF. CDR3 bases: TGTGCCAGCTCTAGGACTAGCGGCGATGAGCAGTTCTTC.

This clonotype came up many times. The chain links TRBV20-1 to TRBJ2-1, with TRBD2 identical over 16 bases. The CDR3 runs 19 residues. Germline CDR1 reads DFQATT; CDR2 reads SNEGSKA (reference sequence). V shed 3 bases and J 4 bases; nucleotides not matched to a gene: 12. The CDR3 spells CSASPAGTSGGAQYNEQFF. The DNA of the CDR3 is TGCAGTGCTAGCCCCGCCGGGACTAGCGGGGGGGCCCAGTACAATGAGCAGTTCTTC.